A selection of T cell receptor beta chains follows, all from one sample in a study of blood T cell repertoires in COVID-19. Profiled with immunoSEQ multiplex PCR; TCRdb holds only in-frame clones, not every one. Here the sample spans fewer than 35,000 clones, 70% to 85% being singletons. The sample consisted of peripheral blood. The source of these receptors is a human donor in a cohort sampled during active COVID-19. CDR3s leave out the opening cysteine and the closing phenylalanine or tryptophan. Clone size is stated in some rows and not others, as once, few, many or a class when expanded.

CDR3 protein | V gene | clone size
ASSFGGLGPTDTQY | TRBV28 | NA
ASSLAAVRTDTQY | TRBV7-9 | NA
ASSVRGENEQF | TRBV2 | once
SVGAGGMNTEAF | TRBV29-1 | NA
ASTNYLTTDTQY | TRBV7-2 | NA
ASSALRGRLYSEQF | TRBV10-1 | NA
ASSSRTSGGFGSYEQY | TRBV5-4 | NA
ASSPPQVAYGYT | TRBV28 | NA
ASSPAGVRETQY | TRBV2 | NA
ASSPQGIHTIY | TRBV12-3/TRBV12-4 | NA
ASTYPAGGAGEKLF | TRBV7-9 | NA
ASSPRAGGGTEAF | TRBV11-3 | NA
ASSPHETQY | TRBV11-2 | NA
ASSVSRSSGANVLT | TRBV9 | NA
ASSQGMARSGSSYNEQF | TRBV4-3 | NA
AISDSPGANVLT | TRBV10-3 | NA
ASSSLGRSNQPQH | TRBV28 | few
ASSQVGRLAGGPDEQY | TRBV3-1/TRBV3-2 | NA
ASIDFSGNTIY | TRBV6-5 | NA
SVEATGIPHEQY | TRBV29-1 | NA
ASSFSRGAGNTIY | TRBV27 | NA
ASSDRGTFPYEQY | TRBV5-8 | NA
ASSQVAGSNQPQH | TRBV4-1 | NA
ASSQVDRGITEAF | TRBV4-2 | NA
ASSPRTEMNTEAF | TRBV7-9 | NA
AWSGGGFSYNEQF | TRBV30 | NA
ASYYSEAYEQY | TRBV6-5 | NA